This T cell receptor beta chain comes out of a study of chemoradiotherapy in HPV16-positive cancers. Study observations and caveats: Non-HPV-specific T cells did not expand in tumors during treatment, whereas candidate HPV-specific clones and E7-related motifs did. The functional HPV-specific definition rests on just a couple of HPV16-positive patients. HPV-responsive T-cell expansion during chemoradiotherapy was linked to improved recurrence-free survival in HPV16-positive patients.

Profiling relied on immunoSEQ multiplex PCR, and the TCRdb table lists in-frame clones only, not all of them. The repertoire holds about 14,000 clones, with roughly 74% as singletons. This CDR3 has 15 amino acids. Germline CDR1 reads SGHVS; CDR2 reads FNYEAQ. The ends lost 0 bases at V and 5 bases at J; junction bases unmatched: 7. About this clone itself: Its antigen is still unknown.

Over chemoradiotherapy, repertoires were sampled more than once. The chain employs TRBV7-6 and TRBJ2-7; 7 nucleotides agree with TRBD2. This sample was taken from a patient who underwent chemoradiotherapy. The sequence derives from a human donor with HPV-associated anogenital cancer. Here the CDR3 DNA reads TGTGCCAGCAGCTTAGCGGGAGGGGTAGAAAACGAGCAGTACTTC. This gives the protein CASSLAGGVENEQYF.